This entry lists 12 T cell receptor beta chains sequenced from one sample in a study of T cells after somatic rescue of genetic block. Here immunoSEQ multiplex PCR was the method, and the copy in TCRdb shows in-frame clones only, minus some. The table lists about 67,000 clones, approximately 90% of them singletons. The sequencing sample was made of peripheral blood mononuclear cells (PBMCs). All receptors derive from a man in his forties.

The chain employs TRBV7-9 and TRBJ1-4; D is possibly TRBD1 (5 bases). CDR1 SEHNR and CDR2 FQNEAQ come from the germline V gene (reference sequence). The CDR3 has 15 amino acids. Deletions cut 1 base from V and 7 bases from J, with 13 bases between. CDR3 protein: CASSLVGRQPEKLFF. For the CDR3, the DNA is TGTGCCAGCAGCTTAGTAGGGAGACAGCCTGAAAAACTGTTTTTT.

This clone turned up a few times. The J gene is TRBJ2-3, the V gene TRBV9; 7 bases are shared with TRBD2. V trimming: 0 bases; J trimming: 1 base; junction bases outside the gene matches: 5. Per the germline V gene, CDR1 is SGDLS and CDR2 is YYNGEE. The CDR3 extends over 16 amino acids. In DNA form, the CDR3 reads TGTGCCAGCAGCGTAGAGGCCCTAGCGGGCACAGATACGCAGTATTTT. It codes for CASSVEALAGTDTQYF.

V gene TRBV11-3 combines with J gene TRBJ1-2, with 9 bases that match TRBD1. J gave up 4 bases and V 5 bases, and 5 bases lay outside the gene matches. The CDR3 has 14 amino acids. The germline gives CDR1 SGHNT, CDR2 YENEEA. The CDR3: CASSPLQGAYGYTF. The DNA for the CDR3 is TGTGCCAGCAGCCCGCTACAGGGGGCCTATGGCTACACCTTC.

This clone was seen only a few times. The CDR3 bases are TGTGCCAGCAGTTTGTTATCGGGAGGGGCCACAGATACGCAGTATTTT. It encodes CASSLLSGGATDTQYF. V gene TRBV28 combines with J gene TRBJ2-3; 8 nucleotides align to TRBD2. V trimming: 3 bases; J trimming: 2 bases; junction bases outside the gene matches: 7. Per the germline V gene, CDR1 is MDHEN and CDR2 is SYDVKM. The CDR3 contains 16 residues. Full variable domain (missing parts from reference TRBV28 and TRBJ2-3): DVKVTQSSRYLVKRTGEKVFLECVQDMDHENMFWYRQDPGLGLRLIYFSYDVKMKEKGDIPEGYSVSREKKERFSLILESASTNQTSMYLCASSLLSGGATDTQYFGPGTRLTVL.

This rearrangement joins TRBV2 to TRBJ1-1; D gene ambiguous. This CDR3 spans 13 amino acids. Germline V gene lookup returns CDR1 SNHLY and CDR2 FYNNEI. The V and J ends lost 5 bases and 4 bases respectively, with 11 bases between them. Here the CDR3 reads CASSPPDRTEAFF. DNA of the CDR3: TGTGCCAGCAGTCCACCTGACCGCACTGAAGCTTTCTTT.

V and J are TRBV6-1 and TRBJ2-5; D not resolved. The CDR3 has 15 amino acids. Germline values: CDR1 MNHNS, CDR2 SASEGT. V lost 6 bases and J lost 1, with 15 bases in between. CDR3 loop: CASSPHVAGQETQYF. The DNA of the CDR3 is TGTGCCAGCAGCCCCCACGTGGCAGGCCAAGAGACCCAGTACTTC.

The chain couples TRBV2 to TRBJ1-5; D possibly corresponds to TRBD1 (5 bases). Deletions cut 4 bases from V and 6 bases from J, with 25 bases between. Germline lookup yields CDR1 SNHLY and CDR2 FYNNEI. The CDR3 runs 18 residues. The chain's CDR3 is CASSVEGFLSRVVQPQHF. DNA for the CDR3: TGTGCCAGCAGTGTCGAGGGATTTCTTTCCAGGGTAGTTCAGCCCCAGCATTTT.

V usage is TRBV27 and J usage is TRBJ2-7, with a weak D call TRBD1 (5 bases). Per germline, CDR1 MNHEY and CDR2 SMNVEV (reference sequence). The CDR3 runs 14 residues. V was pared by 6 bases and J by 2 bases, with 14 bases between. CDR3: CASSRTWGPYEQYF. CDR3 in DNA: TGTGCCAGCAGCAGAACGTGGGGCCCCTACGAGCAGTACTTC.

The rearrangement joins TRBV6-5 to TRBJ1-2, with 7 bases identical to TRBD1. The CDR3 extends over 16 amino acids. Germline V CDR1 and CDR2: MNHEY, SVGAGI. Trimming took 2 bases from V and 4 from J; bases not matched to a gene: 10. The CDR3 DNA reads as TGTGCCAGCAGTTACCTGAGGACAGGAGGGGGCTATGGCTACACCTTC. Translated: CASSYLRTGGGYGYTF.

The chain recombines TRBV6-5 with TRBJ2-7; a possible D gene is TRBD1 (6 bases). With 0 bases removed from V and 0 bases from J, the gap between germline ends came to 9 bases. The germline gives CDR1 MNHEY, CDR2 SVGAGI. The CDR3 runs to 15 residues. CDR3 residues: CASSYSRGYSYEQYF. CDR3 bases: TGTGCCAGCAGTTACTCGAGGGGGTACTCCTACGAGCAGTACTTC.

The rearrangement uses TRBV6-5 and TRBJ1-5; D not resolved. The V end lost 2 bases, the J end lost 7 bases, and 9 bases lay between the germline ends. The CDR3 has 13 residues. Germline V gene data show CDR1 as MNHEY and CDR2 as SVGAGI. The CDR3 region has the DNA TGTGCCAGCAGTTACGGGCCGGCACAGCCCCAGCATTTT. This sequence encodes CASSYGPAQPQHF.

The CDR3: CASSPWGDYGYTF. The DNA for the CDR3 is TGTGCCAGCAGTCCATGGGGAGACTATGGCTACACCTTC. The chain uses TRBV27 and TRBJ1-2; no definite D call. Trimming left V 5 bases short and J 3 bases short, with 10 bases between. CDR1 is MNHEY and CDR2 is SMNVEV in the germline V gene (reference sequence). The CDR3 has 13 residues.